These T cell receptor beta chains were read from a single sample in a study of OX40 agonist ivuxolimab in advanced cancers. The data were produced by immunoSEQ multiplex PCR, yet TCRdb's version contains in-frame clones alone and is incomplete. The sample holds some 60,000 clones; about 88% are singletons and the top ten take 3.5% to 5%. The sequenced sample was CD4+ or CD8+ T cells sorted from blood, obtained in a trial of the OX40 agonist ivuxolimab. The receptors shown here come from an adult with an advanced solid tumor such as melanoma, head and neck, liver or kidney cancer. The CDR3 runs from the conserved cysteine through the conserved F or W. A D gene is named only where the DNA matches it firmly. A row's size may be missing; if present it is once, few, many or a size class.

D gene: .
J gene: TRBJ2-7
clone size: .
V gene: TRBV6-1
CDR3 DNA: TGTGCCAGCAGCCCCAGGTACGAGCAGTACTTC
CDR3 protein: CASSPRYEQYF

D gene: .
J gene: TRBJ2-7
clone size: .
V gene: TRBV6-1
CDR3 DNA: TGTGCCAGCAGTGCCCTGCGGGGGCTAGAGGACGAGCAGTACTTC
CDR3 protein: CASSALRGLEDEQYF

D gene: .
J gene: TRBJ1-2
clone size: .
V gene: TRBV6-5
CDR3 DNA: TGTGCCAGCAGGCAACCCGCGCAGGCTGACTACACCTTC
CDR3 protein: CASRQPAQADYTF

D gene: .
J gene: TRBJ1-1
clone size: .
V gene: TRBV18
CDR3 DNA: TGTGCCAGCTCACCACTGGCGGAAGGGGGCACTGAAGCTTTCTTT
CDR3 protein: CASSPLAEGGTEAFF

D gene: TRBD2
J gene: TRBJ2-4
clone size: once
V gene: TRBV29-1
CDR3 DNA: TGCAGCGCCGGGGGGGGACGTGGCCGCGGAAACATTCAGTACTTC
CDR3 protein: CSAGGGRGRGNIQYF

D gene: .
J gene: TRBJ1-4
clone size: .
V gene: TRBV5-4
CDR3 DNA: TGTGCCAGCAGCTTGGCGGGGCAGCTCAATGAAAAACTGTTTTTT
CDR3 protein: CASSLAGQLNEKLFF

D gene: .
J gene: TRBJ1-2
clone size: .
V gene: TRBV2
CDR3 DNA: TGTGCCAGCAGTGAAGAATGGGACTATGGCTACACCTTC
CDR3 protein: CASSEEWDYGYTF

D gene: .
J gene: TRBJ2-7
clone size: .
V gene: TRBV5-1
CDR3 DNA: TGCGCCAGCAGAGACCAGGGAGAATTGACCTACGAGCAGTACTTC
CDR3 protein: CASRDQGELTYEQYF

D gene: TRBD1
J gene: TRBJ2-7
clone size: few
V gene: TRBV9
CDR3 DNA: TGTGCCAGCAGCCGGGGACAGCCCTACGAGCAGTACTTC
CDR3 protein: CASSRGQPYEQYF

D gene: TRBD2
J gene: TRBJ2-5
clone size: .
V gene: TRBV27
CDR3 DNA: TGTGCCAGCAGTTCTAGCGGGGGCCACCAAGAGACCCAGTACTTC
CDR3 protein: CASSSSGGHQETQYF

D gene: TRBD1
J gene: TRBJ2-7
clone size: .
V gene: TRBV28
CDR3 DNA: TGTGCCAGCAGTTTATTAACAGGGGCCTACGAGCAGTACTTC
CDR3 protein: CASSLLTGAYEQYF

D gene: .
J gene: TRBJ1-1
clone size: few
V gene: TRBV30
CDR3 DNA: TGTGCCTGGAGTGTACAAGGGAACACTGAAGCTTTCTTT
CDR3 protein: CAWSVQGNTEAFF

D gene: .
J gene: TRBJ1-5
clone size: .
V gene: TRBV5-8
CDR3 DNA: TGTGCCAGCAGCTGGGGGACACTGCGCAATCAGCCCCAGCATTTT
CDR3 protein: CASSWGTLRNQPQHF

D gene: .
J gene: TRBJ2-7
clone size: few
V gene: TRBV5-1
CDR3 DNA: TGCGCCAGCAGCTTAACGGACGAGCAGTACTTC
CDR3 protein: CASSLTDEQYF

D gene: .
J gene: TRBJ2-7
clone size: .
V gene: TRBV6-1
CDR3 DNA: TGTGCCAGCAGTGGGACAGCCCTAATTCAGCAGTACTTC
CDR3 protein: CASSGTALIQQYF

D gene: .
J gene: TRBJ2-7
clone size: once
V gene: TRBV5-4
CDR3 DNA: TGTGCCAGCAGCACTCTGGACCTGGGGTACGAGCAGTACTTC
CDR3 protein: CASSTLDLGYEQYF

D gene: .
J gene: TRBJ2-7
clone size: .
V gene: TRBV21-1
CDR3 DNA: TGTGCCAGCAGCAAAGCAGGCCACGAGCAGTACTTC
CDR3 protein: CASSKAGHEQYF

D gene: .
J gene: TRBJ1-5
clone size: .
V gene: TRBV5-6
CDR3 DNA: TGTGCCAGCAGCTTGGCAGGGCGCAATCAGCCCCAGCATTTT
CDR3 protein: CASSLAGRNQPQHF

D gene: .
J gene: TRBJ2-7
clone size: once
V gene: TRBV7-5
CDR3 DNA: TGTGCCAGAAGCTTAAAAATAAGGGACAGATACGAGCAGTACTTC
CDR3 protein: CARSLKIRDRYEQYF

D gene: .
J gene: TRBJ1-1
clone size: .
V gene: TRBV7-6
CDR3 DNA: TGTGCCAGCAGCCCCTCCCCCGGGAACACTGAAGCTTTCTTT
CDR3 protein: CASSPSPGNTEAFF

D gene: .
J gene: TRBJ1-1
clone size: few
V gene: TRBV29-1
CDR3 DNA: TGCAGCGTTGAAACGACGGAGAACACTGAAGCTTTCTTT
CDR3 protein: CSVETTENTEAFF

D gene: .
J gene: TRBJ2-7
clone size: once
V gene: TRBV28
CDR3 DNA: TGTGCCAGCACCGAAGGGTCCTACGAGCAGTACTTC
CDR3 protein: CASTEGSYEQYF

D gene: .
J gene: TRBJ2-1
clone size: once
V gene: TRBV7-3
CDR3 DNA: TGTGCCAGCAGCTTAAACCAGGGTTCAGATGAGCAGTTCTTC
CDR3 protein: CASSLNQGSDEQFF

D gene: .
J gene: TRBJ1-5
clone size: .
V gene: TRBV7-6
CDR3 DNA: TGTGCCAGCAGCGAGGAGGACGGGGGACAGCCCCAGCATTTT
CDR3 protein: CASSEEDGGQPQHF

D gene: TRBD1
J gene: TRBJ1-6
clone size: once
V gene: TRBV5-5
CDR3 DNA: TGTGCCAGCAGCTCAGGGGGCGATAATTCACCCCTCCACTTT
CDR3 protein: CASSSGGDNSPLHF

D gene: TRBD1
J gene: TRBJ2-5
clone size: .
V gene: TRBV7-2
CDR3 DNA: TGTGCCAGCAGCTTGAGGGGGCTAGGGGAGACCCAGTACTTC
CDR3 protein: CASSLRGLGETQYF

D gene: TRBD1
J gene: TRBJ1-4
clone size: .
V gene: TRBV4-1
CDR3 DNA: TGCGCCAGCAGCCAACCCGACAGGGGGCGAACTGAAAAACTGTTTTTT
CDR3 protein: CASSQPDRGRTEKLFF

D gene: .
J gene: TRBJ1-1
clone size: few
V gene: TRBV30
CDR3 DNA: TGTGCCTGGAGTGTACCAGTTAAGTACACTGAAGCTTTCTTT
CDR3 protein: CAWSVPVKYTEAFF

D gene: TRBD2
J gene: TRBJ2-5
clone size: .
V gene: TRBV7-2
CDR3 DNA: TGTGCCAGCAGCATTAGCGGGGGGTCTTCAGAGACCCAGTACTTC
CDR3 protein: CASSISGGSSETQYF

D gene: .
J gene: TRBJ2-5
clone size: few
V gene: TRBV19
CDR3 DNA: TGTGCCATTTCCGCGGAGCAGGGAAAGACCCAGTACTTC
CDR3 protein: CAISAEQGKTQYF

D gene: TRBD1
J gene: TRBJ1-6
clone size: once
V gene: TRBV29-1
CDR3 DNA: TGCAGCGTCCGTGACAGGGGAAGCTCCTATAATTCACCCCTCCACTTT
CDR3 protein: CSVRDRGSSYNSPLHF

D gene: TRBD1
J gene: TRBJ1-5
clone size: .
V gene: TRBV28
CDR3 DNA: TGTGCCAGCACCCAATCCCCTGGGACAGGTTGGAGAGAACAGCCCCAGCATTTT
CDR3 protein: CASTQSPGTGWREQPQHF

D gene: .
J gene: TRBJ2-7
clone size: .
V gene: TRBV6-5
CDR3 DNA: TGTGCCAGCAAGGGGGGGCCCACTTCCGAGCAGTACTTC
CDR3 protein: CASKGGPTSEQYF

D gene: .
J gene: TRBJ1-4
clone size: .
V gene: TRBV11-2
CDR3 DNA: TGTGCCAGCAGCACCGGGACGGCATATAATGAAAAACTGTTTTTT
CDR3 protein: CASSTGTAYNEKLFF

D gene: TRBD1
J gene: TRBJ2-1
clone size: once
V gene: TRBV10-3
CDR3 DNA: TGTGCCATCAGATCGGGGACAGGGGGCCCAGGGGATGAGCAGTTCTTC
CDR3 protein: CAIRSGTGGPGDEQFF

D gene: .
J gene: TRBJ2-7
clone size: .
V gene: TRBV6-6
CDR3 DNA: TGTGCCAGCAGTTACATAGAGCCAACCTACGAGCAGTACTTC
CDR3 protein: CASSYIEPTYEQYF

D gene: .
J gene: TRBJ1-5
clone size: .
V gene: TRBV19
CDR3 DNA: TGTGCCAGTAGTCCGCGAACTCCCGAGTATAGCAATCAGCCCCAGCATTTT
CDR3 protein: CASSPRTPEYSNQPQHF

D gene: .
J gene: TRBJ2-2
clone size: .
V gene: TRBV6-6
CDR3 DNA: TGTGCCAGTTCTCCACCCTCCGGGATGAGAACCGGGGAGCTGTTTTTT
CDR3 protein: CASSPPSGMRTGELFF

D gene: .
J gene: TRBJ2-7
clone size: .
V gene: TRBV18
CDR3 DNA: TGTGCCAGCTCTCCGGGTGAACAATACGAGCAGTACTTC
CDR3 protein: CASSPGEQYEQYF

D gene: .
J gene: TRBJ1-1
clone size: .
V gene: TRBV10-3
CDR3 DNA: TGTGCCATCGCCCCCGGGGATGGGACTGAAGCTTTCTTT
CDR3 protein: CAIAPGDGTEAFF

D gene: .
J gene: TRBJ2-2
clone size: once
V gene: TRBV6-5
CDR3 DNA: TGTGCCAGCAGTTACCCCCGTGGGCTGGGGGAGCTGTTTTTT
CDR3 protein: CASSYPRGLGELFF

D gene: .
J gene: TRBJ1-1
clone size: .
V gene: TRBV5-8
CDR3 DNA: TGTGCCAGCCGGATTCAGGTTATGAACACTGAAGCTTTCTTT
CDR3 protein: CASRIQVMNTEAFF

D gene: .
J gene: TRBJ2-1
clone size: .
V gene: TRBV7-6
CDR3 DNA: TGTGCCAGCACCCTTGACCCTTCCTACAATGAGCAGTTCTTC
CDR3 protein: CASTLDPSYNEQFF

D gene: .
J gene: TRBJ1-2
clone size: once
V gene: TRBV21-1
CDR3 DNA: TGTGCCAGCACCCCCGGGCAAGCGATGGACTATGGCTACACCTTC
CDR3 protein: CASTPGQAMDYGYTF

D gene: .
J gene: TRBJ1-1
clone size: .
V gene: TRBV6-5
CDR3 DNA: TGTGCCAGCAGAAGTCCAGCTCGTATAACTGAAGCTTTCTTT
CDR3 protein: CASRSPARITEAFF

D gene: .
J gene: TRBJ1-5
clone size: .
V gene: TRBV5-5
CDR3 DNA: TGTGCCAGCAGCTTGATAGGACAGACTGGCCAGCCCCAGCATTTT
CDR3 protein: CASSLIGQTGQPQHF

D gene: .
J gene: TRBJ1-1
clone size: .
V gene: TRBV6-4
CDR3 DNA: TGTGCCAGCAGTGACGGACCGGGACGGGCTTTCTTT
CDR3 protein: CASSDGPGRAFF